This entry features one TCR beta chain sequence. The target antigen is unknown. Source study methods: With immunoSEQ giving junction-only sequences and no quality scores, filtering differed. Method: immunoSEQ multiplex PCR; TCRdb's copy keeps in-frame clones and lacks some. V and J calls and clone size come straight from that table; D and trimming were deduced from the DNA. In the table there are millions of clones, roughly 95% of which are singletons. CD45RO-negative, CCR7-positively selected cells formed the naive CD8 fraction, excluding terminally differentiated effector memory CD45RA+ cells. These data belong to a study of shared clonotypes between healthy human individuals. Whole-study context: Each donor contributed plates that comprised three CD4 naive, three CD4 memory, two CD8 naive and one CD8 memory. Findings of the study overall: Generally, naive subsets came out with larger estimated richness than memory subsets.

V lost 5 bases, J lost 7 bases, and 10 bases stayed unmatched. This CDR3 spans 14 amino acids. Germline-derived CDR1 and CDR2 are MNHEY and SMNVEV (reference sequence). The V and J genes are TRBV27 and TRBJ2-5; 7 nucleotides align to TRBD2. The clonotype comes from a man aged 18 to 30 in good health. The sequenced sample was naive CD8+ T cells sorted from blood. Written as DNA, the CDR3 is TGTGCCAGCAGTGGGGGACTACTGACGGGGACCCAGTACTTC. Amino acids: CASSGGLLTGTQYF.